This TCR beta chain was captured by sequencing in a study of beta chain features in type 1 diabetes. This clone has more than one count but fewer than ten. Averaging about 116 mL, one heparinised blood draw came from each individual donor. Populations obtained by sorting all exceeded 98% purity. Every bit of the isolated RNA underwent reverse transcription, so sequencing read expressed TCRB transcripts. Measured with immunoSEQ multiplex PCR; TCRdb has only the in-frame clones, and not every one. The table has fewer than 650,000 clones, 15% to 18% seen once. CDR1 and CDR2 from the germline V gene are SGHTA and FQGTGA. V was clipped by 3 bases and J by 6 bases, with 6 bases between them. CDR3 length: 12 amino acids.

The gene calls are TRBV7-3 and TRBJ2-1; D call uncertain. Sequencing used naive CD4+ T cells from blood. The TCR was taken from a man between 18 and 29 years old in good health. The CDR3 sequence is CASSFKPNEQFF. The CDR3 DNA sequence: TGTGCCAGCAGCTTTAAACCCAATGAGCAGTTCTTC.